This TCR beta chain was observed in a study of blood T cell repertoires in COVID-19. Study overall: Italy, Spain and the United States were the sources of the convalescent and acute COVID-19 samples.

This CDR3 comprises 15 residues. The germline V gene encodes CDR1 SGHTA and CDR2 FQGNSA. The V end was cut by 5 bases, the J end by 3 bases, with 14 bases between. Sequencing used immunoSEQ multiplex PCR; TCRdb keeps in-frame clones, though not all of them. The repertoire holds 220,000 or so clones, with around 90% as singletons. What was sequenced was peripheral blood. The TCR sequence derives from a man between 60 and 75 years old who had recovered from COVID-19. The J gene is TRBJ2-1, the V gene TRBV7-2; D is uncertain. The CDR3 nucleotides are TGTGCCAGCAGCCCTCTGAGAAAGTTCTACAATGAGCAGTTCTTC. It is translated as CASSPLRKFYNEQFF.